The 10 T cell receptor beta chains below come from one sample, sequenced in a study of blood T cell repertoires in COVID-19. Sequencing was performed with immunoSEQ multiplex PCR; in TCRdb, only in-frame clones are kept and a portion is missing. Of 35,000 to 45,000 clones listed, more than 70% are singletons. Specimen: peripheral blood. The receptor set was obtained from a human donor in a cohort sampled during active COVID-19.

V and J are TRBV21-1 and TRBJ1-2; TRBD1 was called by the table and not checked on the DNA. TRBV21-1 represents a pseudogene. The CDR3 loop spans 16 amino acids. The CDR3 DNA is TGTGCCAGCAGCAAAAAAGCAACAGGGGCTAACTATGGCTACACCTTC. This sequence encodes CASSKKATGANYGYTF.

This clone was detected a few times. The rearrangement joins TRBV9 to TRBJ1-6; D is uncertain. The CDR3 covers 14 residues. Deletions cut 4 bases from V and 8 bases from J, with 13 bases between. CDR1 SGDLS and CDR2 YYNGEE come from the germline V gene. CDR3 sequence: CASSPGIEYSPLHF. In nucleotides, the CDR3 is TGTGCCAGCAGCCCCGGGATCGAGTATTCACCCCTCCACTTT.

The CDR3 spells CAWSVLGQGAEAFF. CDR3 in DNA: TGTGCCTGGAGTGTACTCGGGCAGGGTGCTGAAGCTTTCTTT. The V and J genes are TRBV30 and TRBJ1-1; TRBD1 might be the D (5 bases). Trimming removed 0 bases from V and 6 bases from J, with 14 bases in between. Germline V gene sequence: CDR1 GTSNPN, CDR2 SVGIG (reference sequence). The CDR3 extends over 14 amino acids.

This chain connects TRBV2 to TRBJ2-4; TRBD2 might be the D (5 bases). CDR3 length equals 14 residues. The V and J ends lost 4 bases and 0 bases respectively, with 7 bases between them. Germline CDR1 is SNHLY and CDR2 is FYNNEI. The CDR3 region is CASSVDLAKNIQYF. The CDR3 bases are TGTGCCAGCAGTGTGGACTTAGCCAAAAACATTCAGTACTTC.

This clone was observed a single time. The rearrangement links TRBV18 to TRBJ1-5; weak D call: TRBD1 (6 bases). Per germline, CDR1 KGHSH and CDR2 LQKENI. Trimming removed 6 bases at V and 4 bases at J, with 13 bases between. This CDR3 has 14 amino acids. The CDR3 DNA reads as TGTGCCAGCTCTGAACAGGGTCGGAATCAGCCCCAGCATTTT. Translating gives CASSEQGRNQPQHF.

CDR3 sequence: CASRTLGLAGYEQYF. The DNA of the CDR3 is TGCGCCAGCAGGACCTTAGGACTAGCAGGCTACGAGCAGTACTTC. This rearrangement joins TRBV10-2 to TRBJ2-7, with TRBD2 matching over 8 bases. Trimming cost V 6 bases and J 3 bases; bases outside gene matches: 10. There are 15 residues in the CDR3. The germline CDR1 and CDR2 sequences are WSHSY and SAAADI.

This clone was picked up one time. Written as DNA, the CDR3 is TGTGCCAGCAGACGACAAGGAGGCTACACCTTC. Amino acid sequence: CASRRQGGYTF. This chain links TRBV6-5 with TRBJ1-2; D is unresolved. CDR1 and CDR2 (germline): MNHEY, SVGAGI. The V end was cut by 6 bases, the J end by 8 bases, with 10 bases between. This CDR3 comprises 11 residues.

The genes are TRBV29-1 and TRBJ2-7; 9 bases match TRBD2. After removal of 3 bases from V and 4 bases from J, the junction contained 7 bases not matched to a gene. Germline V gene sequence: CDR1 SQVTM, CDR2 ANQGSEA. This CDR3 contains 14 residues. CDR3 in DNA: TGCAGCGTTGACGGAGCGGGGGGTGATTACGAGCAGTACTTC. This sequence encodes CSVDGAGGDYEQYF.

This clone was recorded once. This sequence joins TRBV29-1 and TRBJ2-7; D gene ambiguous. CDR3 size: 13 residues. Germline assignment: CDR1 SQVTM and CDR2 ANQGSEA. V gave up 0 bases and J gave up 0 bases, with 6 bases separating them. CDR3 DNA: TGCAGCGTTGAAGAATCCCTCTCCTACGAGCAGTACTTC. This gives the protein CSVEESLSYEQYF.

The V and J genes are TRBV21-1 and TRBJ2-7; the table assigns TRBD2, which was not confirmed against the DNA. TRBV21-1 is shown as a pseudogene. This CDR3 spans 16 amino acids. The CDR3, as DNA: TGTGCCAGCAGCAAAGGGCTAGCGGGGGGGCATTACGAGCAGTACTTC. The encoded protein is CASSKGLAGGHYEQYF.